This T cell receptor (beta chain) stems from a study of T cell repertoires in ileal Crohn's disease. TCRdb keeps only in-frame clones here, not all; method: immunoSEQ multiplex PCR. The sample consists of roughly 7,000 clones, about 92% of them appearing once. CDR1 is MNHNS and CDR2 is SASEGT in the germline V gene. V lost 4 bases to trimming and J lost 0 bases, with 12 bases between them. This CDR3 contains 15 residues. The receptor was derived from an adult with Crohn's disease. V gene TRBV6-1 combines with J gene TRBJ1-1, with D possibly being TRBD1 (6 bases). The sample taken for sequencing was ileal tissue. CDR3 in amino acids: CASSAWGRLNTEAFF. CDR3 DNA: TGTGCCAGCAGTGCATGGGGGCGTTTGAACACTGAAGCTTTCTTT.